The 16 T cell receptor beta chains listed next were all sequenced from one sample in a study of shared clonotypes between healthy human individuals (dated by TCRdb to 2018 to 2020). The library came from the immunoSEQ multiplex PCR assay. TCRdb took this table from immuneACCESS and kept in-frame rearrangements with V and J called. Such tables lack part of the clones; where checked against another copy, unresolved V genes explain under half of the gap, and the rest is unexplained. For this sample there are over 1.4 million clones; 95% to 97% appear just once. The ten largest account for roughly 1.2% of the sample. The sample consisted of naive CD4+ T cells sorted from blood. The cell subset or site label corresponds to: CD45RA+ positively selected. The source is a man aged 25 to 45 in good health.

The chain uses TRBV28 and TRBJ2-2, with no clear D. Germline V gives CDR1 MDHEN, CDR2 SYDVKM. Trimming took 6 bases from V and 9 from J, leaving 14 bases between them. The CDR3 covers 13 residues. CDR3 nucleotide sequence: TGTGCCAGCAGCTTACAATCGGTGAGGGAGCTGTTTTTT. Translating gives CASSLQSVRELFF.

The chain employs TRBV29-1 and TRBJ2-1, with 13 positions matching TRBD2. The J segment lost 5 bases and the V segment lost 6 bases, leaving 7 bases of the junction unmatched. CDR1 is SQVTM, CDR2 ANQGSEA, per germline. The CDR3 has 15 amino acids. CDR3 DNA: TGCAGCGTCGGTACGGGACTAGCGGGAAACAATGAGCAGTTCTTC. Protein: CSVGTGLAGNNEQFF.

This chain connects TRBV6-5 to TRBJ1-1, with D hard to call. The CDR3 is made up of 13 amino acids. The germline gives CDR1 MNHEY, CDR2 SVGAGI. V was cut by 1 base and J by 4 bases, with 7 bases left in between. CDR3 in DNA: TGTGCCAGCAGTTACTACCGGGGCACTGAAGCTTTCTTT. Translating gives CASSYYRGTEAFF.

The chain employs TRBV25-1 and TRBJ2-3; D gene unclear. The CDR3 loop spans 14 amino acids. CDR1 and CDR2 from the germline V gene are MGHDK and SYGVNS. Trimming cost V 5 bases and J 6 bases, with 15 bases left between them. CDR3 DNA: TGTGCCAGCAGTCCGAATACGTTTATTGATACGCAGTATTTT. This codes for CASSPNTFIDTQYF.

V gene TRBV18 combines with J gene TRBJ2-4; a possible D gene is TRBD2 (5 bases). The CDR3 has 18 residues. Germline CDR1 and CDR2: KGHSH and LQKENI. V lost 3 bases to trimming and J lost 2 bases, with 20 bases between them. The CDR3: CASSPLRGSGETKNIQYF. The CDR3 nucleotides are TGTGCCAGCTCACCGCTGCGAGGAAGCGGAGAAACCAAAAACATTCAGTACTTC. The complete variable domain, with remaining parts taken from reference TRBV18 and TRBJ2-4, reads NAGVMQNPRHLVRRRGQEARLRCSPMKGHSHVYWYRQLPEEGLKFMVYLQKENIIDESGMPKERFSAEFPKEGPSILRIQQVVRGDSAAYFCASSPLRGSGETKNIQYFGAGTRLSVL.

The chain has TRBV7-3 and TRBJ2-3; D remains unclear. The germline gives CDR1 SGHTA, CDR2 FQGTGA. This CDR3 has 16 amino acids. The V and J ends lost 2 bases and 0 bases respectively, with 12 bases between them. CDR3 sequence reads: CASSLFGQQSTDTQYF. CDR3 coding DNA: TGTGCCAGCAGCTTATTTGGTCAACAAAGCACAGATACGCAGTATTTT.

This chain uses TRBV7-6 with TRBJ1-1; D is ambiguous. Trimming stripped 5 bases from V and 8 bases from J, with 12 bases between. This CDR3 comprises 12 residues. Germline V gives CDR1 SGHVS, CDR2 FNYEAQ. In DNA form, the CDR3 reads TGTGCCAGCAGCCCGACTCCTTTCGAAGCTTTCTTT. It codes for CASSPTPFEAFF.

The chain is built from TRBV18 and TRBJ2-3; 10 nucleotides line up with TRBD2. V gave up 1 base and J gave up 0 bases; unmatched junction bases: 19. The CDR3 consists of 22 residues. CDR1 and CDR2 (germline): KGHSH, LQKENI. The CDR3: CASSPLPGSIRTSGSSTDTQYF. In DNA form, the CDR3 reads TGTGCCAGCTCACCACTGCCAGGGTCTATCCGGACTAGCGGTTCGAGCACAGATACGCAGTATTTT.

The rearrangement joins TRBV7-7 to TRBJ2-1; perhaps TRBD2 as D (7 bases). The ends were cut back, 5 bases at V and 0 bases at J, with 17 bases in the middle. The CDR3 is 17 residues long. Germline assignment: CDR1 SSHAT and CDR2 FNYEAQ (reference sequence). The CDR3 loop is CASSAAGAGLSYNEQFF. Written as DNA, the CDR3 is TGTGCCAGCAGCGCCGCGGGGGCGGGGCTCTCCTACAATGAGCAGTTCTTC.

This clone was observed a single time. The chain carries TRBV13 and TRBJ2-5, with a weak D call TRBD1 (5 bases). The CDR3 loop spans 13 amino acids. V was pared by 5 bases and J by 5 bases, with 12 bases between. The V gene's germline CDR1 is PRHDT and CDR2 FYEKMQ (reference sequence). Here the CDR3 DNA reads TGTGCCAGCAGCAGTAGACAGTGGGAGACCCAGTACTTC. This codes for CASSSRQWETQYF.

The chain couples TRBV6-5 to TRBJ2-7; 7 nucleotides align to TRBD1. In germline, CDR1 is MNHEY, CDR2 SVGAGI. The CDR3 loop spans 14 amino acids. J lost 0 bases, V lost 7 bases, and 6 bases had no gene match. The DNA of the CDR3 is TGTGCCAGCAAGATGGGACAGAGCTCCTACGAGCAGTACTTC. The encoded protein is CASKMGQSSYEQYF.

This rearrangement joins TRBV29-1 to TRBJ2-7; 9 bases map to TRBD1. This CDR3 has 12 residues. Trimming took 6 bases from V and 6 from J; bases not matched to a gene: 6. Germline lookup yields CDR1 SQVTM and CDR2 ANQGSEA. The chain's CDR3 is CSVTGTGSEQYF. The CDR3 DNA sequence: TGCAGCGTGACCGGGACAGGGTCCGAGCAGTACTTC.

The chain links TRBV5-1 to TRBJ2-7; 8 nucleotides agree with TRBD2. Germline-derived CDR1 and CDR2 are SGHRS and YFSETQ. The CDR3 loop spans 17 amino acids. With 4 bases clipped from V and 2 bases from J, the junction kept 14 bases outside the gene matches. The CDR3 region is CASSSQLSSGRAYEQYF. CDR3 bases: TGCGCCAGCAGCAGCCAGCTATCGAGCGGGAGAGCCTACGAGCAGTACTTC.

The chain joins TRBV6-1 to TRBJ2-1; TRBD2 agrees at 14 bases. V lost 2 bases to trimming and J lost 7 bases; unmatched junction nucleotides: 4. From germline, CDR1 is MNHNS and CDR2 SASEGT. The CDR3 sequence is 16 residues long. CDR3 sequence reads: CASSEWGLAGVNEQFF. The CDR3 DNA follows: TGTGCCAGCAGTGAATGGGGACTAGCGGGGGTAAATGAGCAGTTCTTC.

The CDR3 DNA sequence: TGTGCCGTCGGGGGAGCGGGAAGAACCGGGGAGCTGTTTTTT. Translation gives CAVGGAGRTGELFF. V is TRBV6-5 and J is TRBJ2-2, with TRBD2 matching 7 bases. The germline CDR1 and CDR2 sequences are MNHEY and SVGAGI. J lost 5 bases, V lost 11 bases, and 11 bases had no gene match. CDR3 length equals 14 residues.

The rearrangement joins TRBV2 to TRBJ2-1, with TRBD2 identical over 7 bases. The V segment lost 3 bases and the J segment 6 bases; nucleotides outside the gene matches: 17. The CDR3 is made up of 18 amino acids. Per the germline V gene, CDR1 is SNHLY and CDR2 is FYNNEI. The CDR3 loop is CASSDGLAAITTANEQFF. Here the CDR3 DNA reads TGTGCCAGCAGTGACGGGCTAGCGGCCATCACTACCGCCAATGAGCAGTTCTTC.